This record concerns one TCR beta chain sequence. The sample originates from a study of blood T cell repertoires in COVID-19. Original processing notes: The authors estimated nucleated cell counts from reference gene primer amplification. Clones were sequenced by immunoSEQ multiplex PCR, and TCRdb holds only the in-frame ones, with some missing. V and J calls and clone size are given by that table; D and trimming were obtained from the DNA. The sample includes about 110,000 clones, around 90% seen only once; the top ten take 4.8%. The receptor was derived from a human donor in a cohort sampled during active COVID-19. Sequenced: peripheral blood.

For the CDR3, the DNA is TGCGCCAGCAGCCAGGGCGGGACAGGCCGGAGGCGCACTGAAGCTTTCTTT. Amino acids: CASSQGGTGRRRTEAFF. The chain carries TRBV4-1 and TRBJ1-1; 8 nucleotides agree with TRBD1. Losses at the gene ends were 3 bases for V and 4 bases for J; bases not matched to a gene: 13. Germline V gene sequence: CDR1 MGHRA, CDR2 YSYEKL. CDR3 size: 17 residues.